Listed below are T cell receptor beta chains from one sample, sequenced in a study of blood T cells in healthy people across ages. TCRdb re-derived calls from the 5' RACE reads in MiXCR, one entry per CDR3 protein. The sample lists some 1.4 million distinct CDR3 sequences, about 43% occurring once. The sequenced sample consisted of blood. The receptors were gathered from a woman between 18 and 29 years old in good health. Both conserved end residues are part of each CDR3. A D gene is named only where the DNA matches it firmly. Clone size appears in some rows only: once, few, many, or a class for an expanded clone.

j_gene,v_gene,abundance,d_gene,CDR3aa,CDR3nt
TRBJ2-3,TRBV15,few,NA,CATSRDRGSSRFSTDTQYF,TGTGCCACCAGCAGAGATCGAGGTAGCAGTAGGTTCAGCACAGATACGCAGTATTTT
TRBJ2-7,TRBV7-6,NA,NA,CASSPRAGLYEQYF,TGTGCCAGCAGCCCCCGGGCGGGATTGTACGAGCAGTACTTC
TRBJ2-7,TRBV10-3,NA,NA,CAISDRTSQEQYF,TGTGCCATCAGTGACCGGACGTCCCAGGAGCAGTACTTC
TRBJ2-5,TRBV6-6,few,NA,CASSSPGGGQETQYF,TGTGCCAGCAGTTCCCCTGGGGGAGGCCAAGAGACCCAGTACTTC
TRBJ1-2,TRBV18,NA,NA,CAGSPKQDNYGYTF,TGTGCCGGCTCACCAAAACAGGATAACTATGGCTACACCTTC
TRBJ1-5,TRBV20-1,NA,TRBD1,CSARGQASNQPQHF,TGCAGTGCTAGGGGACAGGCGAGCAATCAGCCCCAGCATTTT
TRBJ2-2,TRBV29-1,few,TRBD1,CSAMTTGLRTGELFF,TGCAGCGCCATGACGACAGGGCTGAGGACCGGGGAGCTGTTTTTT
TRBJ2-1,TRBV29-1,NA,TRBD2,CSVEGTSGPSSYNEQFF,TGCAGCGTTGAAGGGACTAGCGGGCCGAGCTCCTACAATGAGCAGTTCTTC
TRBJ2-3,TRBV2,NA,TRBD2,CASSGGISTDTQYF,TGTGCCAGCAGCGGGGGGATTAGCACAGATACGCAGTATTTT
TRBJ2-5,TRBV25-1,NA,NA,CASTSFGGIHEQYF,TGTGCCAGCACCTCTTTCGGGGGAATCCATGAGCAGTACTTC
TRBJ2-7,TRBV20-1,NA,TRBD2,CSARGLASYEQYF,TGCAGTGCCCGCGGACTAGCGTCTTACGAGCAGTACTTC
TRBJ1-5,TRBV24-1,few,NA,CANKNQPQHF,TGTGCCAACAAAAATCAGCCCCAGCATTTT
TRBJ1-6,TRBV5-1,NA,NA,CASSQGDGNSPLHF,TGCGCCAGCAGTCAAGGGGACGGGAATTCACCCCTCCACTTT